This TCR beta chain is from a study of T-cell memory formation after mild COVID-19. This clonotype was observed at least ten times. Its antigen remains unknown. Study-wide results and limits: CD8+ contracting clones occupied EMRA, while CD4+ ones occupied mainly CM and EM. Memory from before infection featured some responding clones, which suggests cross-reactive memory joined.

TCRdb reprocessed the 5' RACE reads with MiXCR, giving one entry per CDR3 protein. The sample lists just over 400,000 distinct CDR3 sequences, under 25% occurring once. Trimming cost V 5 bases and J 0 bases; bases outside gene matches: 11. CDR1 is SNHLY and CDR2 is FYNNEI in the germline V gene. CDR3 length: 19 amino acids. The chain recombines TRBV2 with TRBJ2-1; 12 positions match TRBD2. The sample comprised PBMCs or a T cell subset sorted from them (not recorded which). This TCR was sampled from an adult woman who had mild COVID-19 (a few samples of this study predate the infection). Cell type and time point are not known. The chain's CDR3 is CASSYARTSGNPSYNEQFF. The CDR3, as DNA: TGTGCCAGCAGTTATGCCCGGACTAGCGGGAACCCCTCCTACAATGAGCAGTTCTTC.